This T cell receptor beta chain comes out of a study of cytotoxic CD8 clonotypes in ibrutinib-treated CLL. As for the study in general: Response sampling took place at median approximately eleven months of treatment, range 6 to 36. Mean values per sample were 255,043 productive templates and roughly 90,000 productive rearrangements.

Study-wide results and caveats: Under therapy, public clonotypes either contracted or stayed stable, and they were uncommon. Progressing and sustained-remission patients had different sampling times.

Only in-frame clones appear in the TCRdb table, and some are missing; sequencing was by immunoSEQ multiplex PCR. This sample has 100,000 to 150,000 clones, with 80% to 90% found just once. This CDR3 is 15 amino acids long. V shed 4 bases and J 1 base; nucleotides not matched to a gene: 2. CDR1 and CDR2 (germline): SGHDT, YYEEEE. This clone has just a few counts. Its target is unknown. The sample consisted of PBMCs, taken after 24 months of ibrutinib treatment. The chain links TRBV5-6 to TRBJ1-1; 12 nucleotides match TRBD1. The sequence was obtained from a human donor with chronic lymphocytic leukemia. CDR3 sequence: CASSGDRGRNTEAFF. In DNA form, the CDR3 reads TGTGCCAGCAGCGGGGACAGGGGGCGGAACACTGAAGCTTTCTTT.